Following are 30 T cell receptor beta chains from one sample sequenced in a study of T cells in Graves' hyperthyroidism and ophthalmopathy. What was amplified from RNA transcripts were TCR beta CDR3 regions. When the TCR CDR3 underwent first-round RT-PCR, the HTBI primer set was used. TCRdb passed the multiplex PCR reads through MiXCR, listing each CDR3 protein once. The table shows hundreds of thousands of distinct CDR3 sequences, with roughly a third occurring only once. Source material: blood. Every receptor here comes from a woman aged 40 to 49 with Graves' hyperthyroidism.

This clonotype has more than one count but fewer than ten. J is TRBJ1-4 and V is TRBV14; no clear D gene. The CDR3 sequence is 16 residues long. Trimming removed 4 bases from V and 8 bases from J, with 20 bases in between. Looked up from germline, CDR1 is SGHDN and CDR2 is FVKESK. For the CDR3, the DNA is TGTGCCAGCAGCCGGACTGGATTAGACTATCGGGAAAAACTGTTTTTT. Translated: CASSRTGLDYREKLFF. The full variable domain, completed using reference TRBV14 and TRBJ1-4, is EAGVTQFPSHSVIEKGQTVTLRCDPISGHDNLYWYRRVMGKEIKFLLHFVKESKQDESGMPNNRFLAERTGGTYSTLKVQPAELEDSGVYFCASSRTGLDYREKLFFGSGTQLSVL.

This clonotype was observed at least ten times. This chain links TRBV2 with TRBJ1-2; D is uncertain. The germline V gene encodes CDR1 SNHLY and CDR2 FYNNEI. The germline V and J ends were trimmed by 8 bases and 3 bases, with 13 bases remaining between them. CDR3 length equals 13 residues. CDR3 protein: CASSSRTYYGYTF. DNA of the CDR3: TGTGCCAGCTCCAGCAGAACCTACTATGGCTACACCTTC.

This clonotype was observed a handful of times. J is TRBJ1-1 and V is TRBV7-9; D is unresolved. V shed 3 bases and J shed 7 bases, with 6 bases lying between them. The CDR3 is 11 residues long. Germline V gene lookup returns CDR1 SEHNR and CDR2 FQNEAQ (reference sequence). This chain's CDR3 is CASSFADEAFF. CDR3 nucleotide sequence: TGTGCCAGCAGCTTTGCGGATGAAGCTTTCTTT.

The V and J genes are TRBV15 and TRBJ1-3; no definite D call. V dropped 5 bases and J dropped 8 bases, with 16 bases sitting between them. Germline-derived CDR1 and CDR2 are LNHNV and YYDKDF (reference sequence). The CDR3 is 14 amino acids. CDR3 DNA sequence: TGTGCCACCAGCGTGGAGGGCTATGGCTACACCATATATTTT. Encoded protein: CATSVEGYGYTIYF.

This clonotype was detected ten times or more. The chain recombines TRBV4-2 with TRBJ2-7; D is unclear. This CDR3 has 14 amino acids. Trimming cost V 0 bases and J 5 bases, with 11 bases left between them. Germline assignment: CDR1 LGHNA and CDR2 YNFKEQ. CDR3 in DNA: TGTGCCAGCAGCCAAGAGGCCAACCGCCACGAGCAGTACTTC. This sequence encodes CASSQEANRHEQYF.

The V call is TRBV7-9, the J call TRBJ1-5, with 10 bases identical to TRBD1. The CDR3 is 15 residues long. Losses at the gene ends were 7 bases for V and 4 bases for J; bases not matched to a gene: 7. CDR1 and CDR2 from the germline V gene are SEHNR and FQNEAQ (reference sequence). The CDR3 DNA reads TGTGCCAGCACTACAGGGACAGGGGCGAATCAGCCCCAGCATTTT. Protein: CASTTGTGANQPQHF.

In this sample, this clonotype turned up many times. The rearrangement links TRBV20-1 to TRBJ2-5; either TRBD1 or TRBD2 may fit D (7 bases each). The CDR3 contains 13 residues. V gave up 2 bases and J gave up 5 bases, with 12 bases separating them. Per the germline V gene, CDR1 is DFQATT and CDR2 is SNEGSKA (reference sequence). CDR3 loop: CSARPGGDETQYF. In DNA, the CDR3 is TGCAGTGCTAGACCAGGGGGGGACGAGACCCAGTACTTC.

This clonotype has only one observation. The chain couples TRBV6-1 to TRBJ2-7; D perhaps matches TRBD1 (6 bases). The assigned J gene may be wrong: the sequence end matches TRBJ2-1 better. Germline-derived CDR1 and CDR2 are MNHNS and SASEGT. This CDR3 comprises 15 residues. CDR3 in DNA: TGTGCCAGCGAGAGACAGGACGGGAAGACGAGTGAGCAGTTCTTC. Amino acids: CASERQDGKTSEQFF.

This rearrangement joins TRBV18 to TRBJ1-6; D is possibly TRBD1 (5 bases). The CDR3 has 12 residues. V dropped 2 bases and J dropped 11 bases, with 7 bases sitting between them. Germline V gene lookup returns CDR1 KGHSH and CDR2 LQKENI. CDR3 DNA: TGTGCCAGCTCACCAGGACACCCACCCCTCCACTTT. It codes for CASSPGHPPLHF. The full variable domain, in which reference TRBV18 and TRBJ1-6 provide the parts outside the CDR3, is NAGVMQNPRHLVRRRGQEARLRCSPMKGHSHVYWYRQLPEEGLKFMVYLQKENIIDESGMPKERFSAEFPKEGPSILRIQQVVRGDSAAYFCASSPGHPPLHFGNGTRLTVT.

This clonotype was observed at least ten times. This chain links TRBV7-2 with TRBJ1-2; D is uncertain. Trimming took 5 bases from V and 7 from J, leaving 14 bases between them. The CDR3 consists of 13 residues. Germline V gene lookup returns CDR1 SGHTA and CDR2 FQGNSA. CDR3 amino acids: CASSPPNEVGYTF. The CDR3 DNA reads TGTGCCAGCAGCCCCCCGAACGAGGTTGGCTACACCTTC.

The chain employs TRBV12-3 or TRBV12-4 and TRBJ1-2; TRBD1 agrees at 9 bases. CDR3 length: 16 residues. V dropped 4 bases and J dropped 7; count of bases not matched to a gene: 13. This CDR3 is CASSYLIGDRVVGYTF. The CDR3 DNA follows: TGTGCCAGCAGTTATCTTATTGGGGACAGGGTGGTTGGCTACACCTTC.

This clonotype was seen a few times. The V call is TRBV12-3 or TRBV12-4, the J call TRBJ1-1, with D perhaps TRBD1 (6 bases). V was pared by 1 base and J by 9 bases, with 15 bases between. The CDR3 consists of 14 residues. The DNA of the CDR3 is TGTGCCAGCAGTTTAGGGGTGGTGGGGACACAAGCTTTCTTT. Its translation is CASSLGVVGTQAFF.

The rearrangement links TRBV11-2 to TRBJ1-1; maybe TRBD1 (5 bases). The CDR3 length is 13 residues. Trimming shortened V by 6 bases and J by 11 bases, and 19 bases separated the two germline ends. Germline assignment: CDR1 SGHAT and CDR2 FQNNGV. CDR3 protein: CASSFQQGLDAFF. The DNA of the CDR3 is TGTGCCAGCAGTTTTCAGCAGGGTCTTGACGCTTTCTTT.

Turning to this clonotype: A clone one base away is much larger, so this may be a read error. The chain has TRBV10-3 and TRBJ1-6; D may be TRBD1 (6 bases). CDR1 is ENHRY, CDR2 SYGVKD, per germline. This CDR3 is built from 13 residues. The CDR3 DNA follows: TGTGCCATACGGGACATAGATAATTCACACCTCCACTTT. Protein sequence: CAIRDIDNSHLHF.

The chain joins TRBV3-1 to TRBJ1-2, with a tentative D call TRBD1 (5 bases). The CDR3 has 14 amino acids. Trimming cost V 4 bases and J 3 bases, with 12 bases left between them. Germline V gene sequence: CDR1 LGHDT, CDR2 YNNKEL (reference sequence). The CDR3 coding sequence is TGTGCCAGCAGCCCTGTAGGGGAACACTATGGCTACACCTTC. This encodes CASSPVGEHYGYTF.

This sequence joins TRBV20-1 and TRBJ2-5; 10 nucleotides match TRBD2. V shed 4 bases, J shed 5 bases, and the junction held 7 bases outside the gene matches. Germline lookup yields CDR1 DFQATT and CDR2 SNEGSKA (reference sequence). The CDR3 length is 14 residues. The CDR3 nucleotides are TGCAGTGCTATGGGACTAGCGTGGAGGGAGACCCAGTACTTC. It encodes CSAMGLAWRETQYF.

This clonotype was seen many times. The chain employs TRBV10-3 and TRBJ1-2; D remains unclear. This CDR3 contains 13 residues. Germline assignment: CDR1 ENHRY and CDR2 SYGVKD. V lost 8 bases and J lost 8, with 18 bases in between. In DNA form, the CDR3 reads TGTGCCATCGTGACCGAAACGGGGATGGGCTACACCTTC. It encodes CAIVTETGMGYTF.

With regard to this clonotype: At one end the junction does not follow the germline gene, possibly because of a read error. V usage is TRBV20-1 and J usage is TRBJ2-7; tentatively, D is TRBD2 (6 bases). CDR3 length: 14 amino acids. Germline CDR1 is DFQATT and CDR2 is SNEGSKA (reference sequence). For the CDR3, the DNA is TGCAGTGCTTCTATGATGACGGGAGCCTACGGGCAGTACTTC. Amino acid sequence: CSASMMTGAYGQYF.

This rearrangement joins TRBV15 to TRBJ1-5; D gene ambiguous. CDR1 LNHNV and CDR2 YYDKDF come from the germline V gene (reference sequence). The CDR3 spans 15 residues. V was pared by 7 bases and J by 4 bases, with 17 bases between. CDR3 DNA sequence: TGTGCCACCAAAGGACCAGCGCCCGTAAATCAGCCCCAGCATTTT. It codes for CATKGPAPVNQPQHF.

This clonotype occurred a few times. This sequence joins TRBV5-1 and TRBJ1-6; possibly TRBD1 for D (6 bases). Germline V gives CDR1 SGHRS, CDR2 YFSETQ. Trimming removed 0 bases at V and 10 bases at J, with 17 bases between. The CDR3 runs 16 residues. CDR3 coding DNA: TGCGCCAGCAGCTTGGCCGACAGGACCGGGTACTCACCCCTCCACTTT. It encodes CASSLADRTGYSPLHF.

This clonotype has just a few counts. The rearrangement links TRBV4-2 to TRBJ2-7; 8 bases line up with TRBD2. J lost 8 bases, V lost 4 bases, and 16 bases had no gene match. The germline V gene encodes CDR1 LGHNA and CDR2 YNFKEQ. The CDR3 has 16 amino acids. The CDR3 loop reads CASSPFQRTSFYQQYF. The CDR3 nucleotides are TGTGCCAGCAGCCCCTTCCAACGGACTAGCTTTTACCAGCAGTACTTC.

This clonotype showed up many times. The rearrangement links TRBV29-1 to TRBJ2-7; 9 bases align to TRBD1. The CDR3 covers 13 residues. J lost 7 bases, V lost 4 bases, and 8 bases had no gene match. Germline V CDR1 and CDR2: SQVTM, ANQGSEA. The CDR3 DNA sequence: TGCAGCGTTGTAACAGGGGGCTTAGGTGAGCAGTACTTC. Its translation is CSVVTGGLGEQYF.

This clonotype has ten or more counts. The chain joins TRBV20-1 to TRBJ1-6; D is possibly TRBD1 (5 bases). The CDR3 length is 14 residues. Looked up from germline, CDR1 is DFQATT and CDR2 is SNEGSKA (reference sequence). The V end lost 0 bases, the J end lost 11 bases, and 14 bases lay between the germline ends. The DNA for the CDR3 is TGCAGTGCTAGAGATAGTACCAGACAGCCACCCCTCCACTTT. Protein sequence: CSARDSTRQPPLHF.

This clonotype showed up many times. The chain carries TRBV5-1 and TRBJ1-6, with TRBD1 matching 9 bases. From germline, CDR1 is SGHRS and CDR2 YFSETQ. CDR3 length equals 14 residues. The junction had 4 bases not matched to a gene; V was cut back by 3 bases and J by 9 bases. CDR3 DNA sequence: TGCGCCAGCAGCTGGACAGGGGACAGTTCACCCCTCCACTTT. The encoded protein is CASSWTGDSSPLHF. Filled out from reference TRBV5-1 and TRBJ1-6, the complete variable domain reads KAGVTQTPRYLIKTRGQQVTLSCSPISGHRSVSWYQQTPGQGLQFLFEYFSETQRNKGNFPGRFSGRQFSNSRSEMNVSTLELGDSALYLCASSWTGDSSPLHFGNGTRLTVT.

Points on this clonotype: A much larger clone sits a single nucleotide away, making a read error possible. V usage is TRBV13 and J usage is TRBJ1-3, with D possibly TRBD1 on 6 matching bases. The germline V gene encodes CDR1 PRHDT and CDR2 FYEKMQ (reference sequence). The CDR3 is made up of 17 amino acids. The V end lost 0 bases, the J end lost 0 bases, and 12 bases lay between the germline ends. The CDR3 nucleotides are TGTGCCAGCAGCTTAGGGGGGCAGGGGACCTCTGGAAACACCATATATTTT. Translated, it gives CASSLGGQGTSGNTIYF.

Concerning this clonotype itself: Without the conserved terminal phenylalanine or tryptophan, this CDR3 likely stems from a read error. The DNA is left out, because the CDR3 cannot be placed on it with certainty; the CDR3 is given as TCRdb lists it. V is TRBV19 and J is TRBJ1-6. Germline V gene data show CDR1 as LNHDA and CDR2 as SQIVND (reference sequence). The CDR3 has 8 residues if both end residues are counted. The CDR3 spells CASSTSSG.

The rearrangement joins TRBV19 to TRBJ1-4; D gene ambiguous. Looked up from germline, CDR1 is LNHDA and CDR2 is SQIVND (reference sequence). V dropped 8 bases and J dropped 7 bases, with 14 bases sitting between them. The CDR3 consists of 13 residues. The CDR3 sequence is CASGSEFGEKLFF. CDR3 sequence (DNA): TGTGCCAGTGGTTCAGAATTCGGTGAAAAACTGTTTTTT.

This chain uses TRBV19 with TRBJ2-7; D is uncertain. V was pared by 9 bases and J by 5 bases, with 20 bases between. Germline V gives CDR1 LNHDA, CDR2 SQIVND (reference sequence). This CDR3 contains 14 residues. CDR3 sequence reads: CASRLSRWPHEQYF. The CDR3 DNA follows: TGTGCCAGCAGGTTGAGCAGGTGGCCGCACGAGCAGTACTTC.

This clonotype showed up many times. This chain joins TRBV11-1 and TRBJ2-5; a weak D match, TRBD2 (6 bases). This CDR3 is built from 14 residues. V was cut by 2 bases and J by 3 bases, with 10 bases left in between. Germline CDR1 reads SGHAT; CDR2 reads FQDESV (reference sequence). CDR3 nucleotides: TGTGCCAGCAGCTTACTCGGCGGGAAAGAGACCCAGTACTTC. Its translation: CASSLLGGKETQYF. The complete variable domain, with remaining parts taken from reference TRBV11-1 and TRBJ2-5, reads EAEVAQSPRYKITEKSQAVAFWCDPISGHATLYWYRQILGQGPELLVQFQDESVVDDSQLPKDRFSAERLKGVDSTLKIQPAELGDSAMYLCASSLLGGKETQYFGPGTRLLVL.

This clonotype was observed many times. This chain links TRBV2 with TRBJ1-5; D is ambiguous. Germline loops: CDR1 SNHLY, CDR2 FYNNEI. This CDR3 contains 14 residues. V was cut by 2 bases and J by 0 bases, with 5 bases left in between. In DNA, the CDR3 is TGTGCCAGCAGTGAATCCGATAGCAATCAGCCCCAGCATTTT. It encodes CASSESDSNQPQHF.